This T cell receptor (beta chain) is drawn from a study of T cells in Graves' hyperthyroidism and ophthalmopathy. General observations from the study: Within blood appeared most thyroid clonotypes that had expanded above 0.001.

Concerning this clonotype: Its antigen remains unknown.

Diagnosing involved the use of clinical symptoms, serum thyroxine and TRAb, thyroid ultrasound and orbital computed tomography. Germline CDR1 SGHDN, CDR2 FVKESK. V gave up 1 base and J gave up 2 bases, with 6 bases separating them. The CDR3 has 15 amino acids. Using RNA transcripts as the source, TCR beta CDR3 regions were amplified. Carried out on the TCR CDR3, a first-round RT-PCR used the HTBI primer set. Using its own MiXCR run on the multiplex PCR reads, TCRdb lists one record per CDR3 protein. The table has about 640,000 distinct CDR3 sequences, roughly 20% seen once. The source of this sequence is a man in his thirties or forties with Graves' ophthalmopathy. The chain combines TRBV14 with TRBJ1-6; no definite D call. The sample was blood. The CDR3 sequence is CASSQGRAYNSPLHF. The CDR3 DNA reads TGTGCCAGCAGCCAAGGGCGGGCCTATAATTCACCCCTCCACTTT.